The clone carrying this TCR beta chain was found many times. Its specificity is not known. This entry is derived from a study of T cell repertoires in cytomegalovirus infection. Study-wide background: Matching HLA type, along with CMV infection, was indicated by public TCR beta signatures. Study findings and constraints: Public TCR beta family frequency separated CMV-and-HLA carriers, including in an independent cohort. There were HLA-C-restricted CMV-specific TCR beta clonotypes dominating the ex vivo response.

Trimming shortened V by 3 bases and J by 10 bases, and 10 bases separated the two germline ends. CDR1 is SGHAT, CDR2 FQNNGV, per germline. The CDR3 has 13 amino acids. A single record per CDR3 protein comes from TCRdb applying MiXCR to the reads. The table includes about 490,000 distinct CDR3 sequences, around 10% detected once. The rearrangement uses TRBV11-2 and TRBJ1-6; D gene ambiguous. Material: PBMCs. This clonotype was sampled from a human donor in good health (CMV status not recorded). Some clones in this sample may be carry-over from other donors' samples. For the CDR3, the DNA is TGTGCCAGCAGCTTTCCCAATGAGTCACCCCTCCACTTT. Translation gives CASSFPNESPLHF.